Following are 15 T cell receptor beta chains from one sample sequenced in a study of T cell repertoires in cytomegalovirus infection. Each CDR3 protein is one row after TCRdb ran MiXCR on the reads. Of about 770,000 distinct CDR3 sequences listed, 25% to 35% are singletons. Their recognized antigens are unknown. The specimen comprised cultured CD8+ T cells from PBMCs, sampled from culture after CMV antigen stimulation. The receptors here all came from a human donor in good health (CMV status not recorded). Some clones in this sample may be carry-over from other donors' samples.

This chain uses TRBV27 with TRBJ2-7; 7 bases agree with TRBD1. The CDR3 runs 15 residues. Looked up from germline, CDR1 is MNHEY and CDR2 is SMNVEV (reference sequence). J gave up 0 bases and V 2 bases, and 4 bases lay outside the gene matches. The CDR3 nucleotides read TGTGCCAGCAGTTTAGGACAGGATAGCTCCTACGAGCAGTACTTC. This codes for CASSLGQDSSYEQYF.

The gene calls are TRBV6-1 and TRBJ2-3; tentatively, D is TRBD1 (6 bases). The ends were cut back, 9 bases at V and 0 bases at J, with 13 bases in the middle. Germline V gene sequence: CDR1 MNHNS, CDR2 SASEGT. The CDR3 spans 14 residues. CDR3 in amino acids: CASQGRPSTDTQYF. In DNA form, the CDR3 reads TGTGCCAGTCAGGGGCGACCTAGCACAGATACGCAGTATTTT.

The chain joins TRBV7-9 to TRBJ2-7; 11 bases line up with TRBD2. This CDR3 contains 16 residues. After removal of 4 bases from V and 0 bases from J, the junction contained 5 bases not matched to a gene. The V gene's germline CDR1 is SEHNR and CDR2 FQNEAQ (reference sequence). The CDR3 DNA reads as TGTGCCAGCAGCTCCCGGACTAGCGGGTACTCCTACGAGCAGTACTTC. Its translation: CASSSRTSGYSYEQYF. The full variable domain, completed using reference TRBV7-9 and TRBJ2-7, is DTGVSQNPRHKITKRGQNVTFRCDPISEHNRLYWYRQTLGQGPEFLTYFQNEAQLEKSRLLSDRFSAERPKGSFSTLEIQRTEQGDSAMYLCASSSRTSGYSYEQYFGPGTRLTVT.

The chain is built from TRBV5-1 and TRBJ2-3; TRBD2 agrees at 8 bases. This CDR3 region has 17 residues. Germline trimming cut 2 bases from V and 2 bases from J; bases unmatched to any gene: 10. Per the germline V gene, CDR1 is SGHRS and CDR2 is YFSETQ. In DNA, the CDR3 is TGCGCCAGCAGCTTCCCCCCGGGACTAGACTACACAGATACGCAGTATTTT. Its protein product is CASSFPPGLDYTDTQYF.

This clonotype was counted a few times. The rearrangement uses TRBV5-4 and TRBJ2-5; 8 bases fit TRBD1. V lost 5 bases and J lost 1; bases outside the gene matches: 7. Germline lookup yields CDR1 SGHNT and CDR2 YYREEE (reference sequence). The CDR3 has 15 residues. The CDR3 loop is CASRTRTGFQETQYF. Here the CDR3 DNA reads TGTGCCAGCAGAACCCGGACAGGGTTCCAAGAGACCCAGTACTTC.

This clonotype was counted once. Its ends do not fully match the called genes, so a read error is possible. The CDR3 loop is CASREGGFAIF. In DNA, the CDR3 is TGTGCCAGCAGGGAAGGCGGTTTTGCTATCTTT. The V gene is TRBV6-6, the J gene TRBJ1-1; D gene ambiguous. Germline CDR1 reads MNHNY; CDR2 reads SVGAGI (reference sequence). The CDR3 has 11 residues.

This rearrangement joins TRBV5-5 to TRBJ1-2; TRBD1 aligns across 10 bases. Germline V gene lookup returns CDR1 SGHKS and CDR2 YYEKEE (reference sequence). With 2 bases clipped from V and 4 bases from J, the junction kept 2 bases outside the gene matches. This CDR3 is built from 14 residues. This CDR3 is CASSFDRGPYGYTF. The CDR3 DNA reads as TGTGCCAGCAGCTTCGACAGGGGGCCCTATGGCTACACCTTC.

The rearrangement uses TRBV27 and TRBJ2-3; no firm D call. Germline lookup yields CDR1 MNHEY and CDR2 SMNVEV (reference sequence). CDR3 size: 14 residues. Trimming left V 3 bases short and J 4 bases short, with 11 bases between. The CDR3 loop reads CASSFGVGPDTQYF. In DNA, the CDR3 is TGTGCCAGCAGTTTTGGGGTCGGGCCAGATACGCAGTATTTT.

The chain employs TRBV2 and TRBJ1-5; D gene uncertain. Germline CDR1 SNHLY, CDR2 FYNNEI. Trimming took off 3 bases at V and 4 bases at J, with 10 bases between the two ends. This CDR3 region has 14 residues. In DNA form, the CDR3 reads TGTGCCAGCAGTGAGCATCAGCCAAATCAGCCCCAGCATTTT. It specifies CASSEHQPNQPQHF.

This clonotype occurred a few times. The gene calls are TRBV15 and TRBJ2-3, with TRBD2 as a possible D gene (7 bases). Trimming left V 3 bases short and J 3 bases short, with 22 bases between. The CDR3 has 18 amino acids. Germline V gene data show CDR1 as LNHNV and CDR2 as YYDKDF (reference sequence). CDR3 coding DNA: TGTGCCACCAGCAGGGGTGAATATAGGGGGGGCTGGACAGATACGCAGTATTTT. The encoded protein is CATSRGEYRGGWTDTQYF.

This clonotype was counted only a few times. The chain recombines TRBV7-9 with TRBJ1-2; no clear D gene. The CDR3 sequence is 15 residues long. The V gene lost 5 bases and the J gene lost 3 bases, with 16 bases spanning the gap. Germline-derived CDR1 and CDR2 are SEHNR and FQNEAQ (reference sequence). CDR3 nucleotides: TGTGCCAGCAGCCATATTACAGAATCAGACTATGGCTACACCTTC. This gives the protein CASSHITESDYGYTF.

The chain joins TRBV12-3 or TRBV12-4 to TRBJ2-7; TRBD1 agrees at 7 bases. This CDR3 has 12 residues. CDR3 in amino acids: CASSSGTAFISV. The CDR3 DNA reads TGTGCCAGCAGTTCAGGGACAGCTTTTATCAGCGTC.

This sequence joins TRBV19 and TRBJ2-6; D ambiguous. This CDR3 spans 15 amino acids. Germline CDR1 and CDR2: LNHDA and SQIVND (reference sequence). Trimming removed 1 base from V and 7 bases from J, with 11 bases in between. In DNA, the CDR3 is TGTGCCAGTAGTATAGCTCCACCCAGTGCCAACGTCCTGACTTTC. Amino acid sequence: CASSIAPPSANVLTF.

The gene calls are TRBV12-3 or TRBV12-4 and TRBJ1-2, with 7 positions matching TRBD1. J lost 2 bases, V lost 4 bases, and 13 bases had no gene match. The CDR3 sequence is 17 residues long. In nucleotides, the CDR3 is TGTGCCAGCAGTTCACAGGGGCTCTTTTTACCAAACTATGGCTACACCTTC. Its protein product is CASSSQGLFLPNYGYTF.

The sample holds many counts of this clonotype. The rearrangement uses TRBV7-3 and TRBJ2-2, with 8 bases identical to TRBD2. Germline V lookup: CDR1 SGHTA, CDR2 FQGTGA. The CDR3 contains 16 residues. Trimming at V came to 5 bases and at J to 1 base, leaving 6 bases not matched to a gene. DNA for the CDR3: TGTGCCAGCAGCGCCTTTAGCGGGGAGAACACCGGGGAGCTGTTTTTT. Its protein product is CASSAFSGENTGELFF.